This entry features one T cell receptor beta chain sequence. The data derive from a study of blood T cell repertoires in COVID-19. About the research overall: The samples span acute and convalescent COVID-19 from the United States, Italy and Spain. T cells, B-cell-depleted T cells, or PBMCs supplied cDNA or gDNA.

Self-reported history from a screening survey and questionnaire set each donor's cohort. As originally analysed: Cell counts per sample came from amplifying reference gene primers. Assay used: immunoSEQ multiplex PCR; TCRdb lists only in-frame clones, some missing. The V and J calls and clone size are taken from that table; D and trimming were inferred from the DNA. The data contain 430,000 or so clones, 70% to 90% of them singletons. The CDR3 consists of 18 residues. V lost 2 bases and J lost 0; bases outside the gene matches: 7. Germline V gene data show CDR1 as KGHDR and CDR2 as SFDVKD. The origin of this receptor is a woman between 18 and 29 years old who had been exposed to COVID-19. Sequencing was carried out using PBMCs or T cells enriched from blood (not recorded which). The chain has TRBV24-1 and TRBJ1-3; 9 positions agree with TRBD1. The CDR3 bases are TGTGCCACCAGTGATTCCCGGACAGGGGAATTCTCTGGAAACACCATATATTTT. Amino acids: CATSDSRTGEFSGNTIYF.